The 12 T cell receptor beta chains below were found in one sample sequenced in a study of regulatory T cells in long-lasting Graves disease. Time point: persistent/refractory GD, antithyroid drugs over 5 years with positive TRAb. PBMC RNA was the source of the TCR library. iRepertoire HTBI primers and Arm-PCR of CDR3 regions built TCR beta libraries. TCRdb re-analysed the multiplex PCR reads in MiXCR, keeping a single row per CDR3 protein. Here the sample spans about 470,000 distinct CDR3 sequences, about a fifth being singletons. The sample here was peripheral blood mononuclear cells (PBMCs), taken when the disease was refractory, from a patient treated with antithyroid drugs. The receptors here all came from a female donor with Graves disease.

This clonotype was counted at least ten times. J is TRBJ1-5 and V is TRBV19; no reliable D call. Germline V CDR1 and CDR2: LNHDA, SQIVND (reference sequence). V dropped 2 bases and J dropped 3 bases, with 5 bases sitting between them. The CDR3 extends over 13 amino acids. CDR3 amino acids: CASSIIDNQPQHF. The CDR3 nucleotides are TGTGCCAGTAGTATAATAGACAATCAGCCCCAGCATTTT.

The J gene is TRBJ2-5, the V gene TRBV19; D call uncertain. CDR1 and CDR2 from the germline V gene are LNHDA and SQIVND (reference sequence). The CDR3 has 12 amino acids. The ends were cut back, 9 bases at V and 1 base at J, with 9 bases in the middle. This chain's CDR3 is CASGRTQETQYF. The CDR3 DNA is TGTGCCAGCGGACGGACCCAAGAGACCCAGTACTTC.

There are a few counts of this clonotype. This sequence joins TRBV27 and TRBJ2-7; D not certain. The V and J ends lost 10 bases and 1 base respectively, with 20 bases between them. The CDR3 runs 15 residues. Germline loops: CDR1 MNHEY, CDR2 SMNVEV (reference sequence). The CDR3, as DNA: TGTGCCAACTCTAAATCGGGTCAGGAATCCTACGAGCAGTACTTC. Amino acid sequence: CANSKSGQESYEQYF.

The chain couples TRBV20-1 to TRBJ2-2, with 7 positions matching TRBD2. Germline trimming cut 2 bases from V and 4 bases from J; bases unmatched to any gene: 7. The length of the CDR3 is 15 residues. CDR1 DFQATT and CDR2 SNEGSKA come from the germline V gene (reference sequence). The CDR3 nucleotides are TGCAGTGCTAGACGCGGGGGTGCGGTCACCGGGGAGCTGTTTTTT. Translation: CSARRGGAVTGELFF.

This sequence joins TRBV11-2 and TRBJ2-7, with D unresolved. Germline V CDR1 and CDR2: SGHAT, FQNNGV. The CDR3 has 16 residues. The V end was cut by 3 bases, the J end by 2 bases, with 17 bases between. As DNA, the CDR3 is TGTGCCAGCAGCTTCCCGTTGGGTCGCAACCCCTACGAGCAGTACTTC. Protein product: CASSFPLGRNPYEQYF.

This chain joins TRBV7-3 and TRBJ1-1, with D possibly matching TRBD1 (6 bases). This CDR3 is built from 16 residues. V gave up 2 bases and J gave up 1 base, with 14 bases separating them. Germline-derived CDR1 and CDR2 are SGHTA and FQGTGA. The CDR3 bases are TGTGCCAGCAGCTTATCGGGGGGCATGGGGAACACTGAAGCTTTCTTT. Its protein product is CASSLSGGMGNTEAFF.

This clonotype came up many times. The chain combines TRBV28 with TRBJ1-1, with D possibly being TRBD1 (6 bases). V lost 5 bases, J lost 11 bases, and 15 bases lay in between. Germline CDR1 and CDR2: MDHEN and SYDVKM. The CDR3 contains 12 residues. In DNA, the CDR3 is TGTGCCAGCAGTCTTGGACAGCGTGAGGCTTTCTTT. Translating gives CASSLGQREAFF.

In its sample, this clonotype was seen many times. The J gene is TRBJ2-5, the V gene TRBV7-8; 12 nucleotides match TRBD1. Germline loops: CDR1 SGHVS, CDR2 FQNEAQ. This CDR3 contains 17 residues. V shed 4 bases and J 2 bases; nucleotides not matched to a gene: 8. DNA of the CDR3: TGTGCCAGCAGCTCAGAGGGGACAGGGGGCCAACAAGAGACCCAGTACTTC. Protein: CASSSEGTGGQQETQYF.

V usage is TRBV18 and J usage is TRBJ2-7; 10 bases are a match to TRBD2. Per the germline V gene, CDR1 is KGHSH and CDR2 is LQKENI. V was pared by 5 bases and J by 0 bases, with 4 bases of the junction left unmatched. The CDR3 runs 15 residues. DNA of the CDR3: TGTGCCAGCTCAATCGGACTAGCGGACTCCTACGAGCAGTACTTC. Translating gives CASSIGLADSYEQYF.

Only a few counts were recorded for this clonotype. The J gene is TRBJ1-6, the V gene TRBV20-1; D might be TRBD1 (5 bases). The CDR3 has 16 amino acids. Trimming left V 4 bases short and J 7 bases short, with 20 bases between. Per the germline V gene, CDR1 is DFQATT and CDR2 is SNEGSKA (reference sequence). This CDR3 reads CSAIPRQRGTNSPLHF. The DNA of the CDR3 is TGCAGTGCTATCCCACGACAACGGGGGACGAATTCACCCCTCCACTTT.

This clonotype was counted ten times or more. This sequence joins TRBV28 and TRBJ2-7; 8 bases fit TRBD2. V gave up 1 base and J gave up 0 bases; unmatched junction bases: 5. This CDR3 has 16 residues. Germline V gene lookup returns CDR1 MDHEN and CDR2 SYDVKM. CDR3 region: CASSLLVAGRSYEQYF. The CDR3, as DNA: TGTGCCAGCAGTTTATTGGTAGCGGGACGCTCCTACGAGCAGTACTTC.

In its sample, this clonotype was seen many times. The CDR3 region is CASSHAGGEAEAFF. The DNA for the CDR3 is TGTGCCAGCAGTCATGCAGGGGGCGAGGCTGAAGCTTTCTTT. The chain uses TRBV28 and TRBJ1-1, with TRBD1 identical over 8 bases. The CDR3 is made up of 14 amino acids. J gave up 6 bases and V 5 bases, and 8 bases lay outside the gene matches. The germline gives CDR1 MDHEN, CDR2 SYDVKM.